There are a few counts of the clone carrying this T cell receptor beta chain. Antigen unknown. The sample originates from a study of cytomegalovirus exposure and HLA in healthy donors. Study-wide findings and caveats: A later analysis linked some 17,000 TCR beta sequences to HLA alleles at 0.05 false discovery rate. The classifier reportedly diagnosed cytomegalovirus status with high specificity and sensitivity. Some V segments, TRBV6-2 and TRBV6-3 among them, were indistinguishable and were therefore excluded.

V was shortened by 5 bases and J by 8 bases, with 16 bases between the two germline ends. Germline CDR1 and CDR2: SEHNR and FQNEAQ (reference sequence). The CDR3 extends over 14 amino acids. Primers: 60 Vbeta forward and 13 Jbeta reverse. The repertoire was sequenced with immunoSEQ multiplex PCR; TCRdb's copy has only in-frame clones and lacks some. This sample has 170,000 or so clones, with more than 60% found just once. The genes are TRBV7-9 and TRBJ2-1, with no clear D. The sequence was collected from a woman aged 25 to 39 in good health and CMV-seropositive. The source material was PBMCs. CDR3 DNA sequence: TGTGCCAGCAGCCCCCAAAATCGGTTGGATGAGCAGTTCTTC. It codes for CASSPQNRLDEQFF. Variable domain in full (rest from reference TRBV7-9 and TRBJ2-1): DTGVSQNPRHKITKRGQNVTFRCDPISEHNRLYWYRQTLGQGPEFLTYFQNEAQLEKSRLLSDRFSAERPKGSFSTLEIQRTEQGDSAMYLCASSPQNRLDEQFFGPGTRLTVL.